The T cell receptor beta chain under discussion was sequenced for a study of long-term antiretroviral therapy in people with HIV. Findings and limits, study-wide: Dominating the repertoire at all time points were the clones that expanded before ART.

Survey level was the resolution at which the v3.0 immunoSEQ assay ran. TCRdb's copy holds only in-frame clones and misses some; the assay was immunoSEQ multiplex PCR. The sample has 26,000 or so clones; about 83% are singletons. A remark on this clone: The antigen remains undetermined.

This CDR3 is 13 amino acids long. Germline assignment: CDR1 MNHEY and CDR2 SVGAGI. V lost 0 bases to trimming and J lost 6 bases, with 8 bases between them. The content of samples before DNA extraction was roughly 0.9-11 million cryopreserved PBMC. The receptor was derived from a man aged 18 to 35 with HIV. This rearrangement joins TRBV6-5 to TRBJ1-2; D perhaps matches TRBD1 (5 bases). The sample in question was unsorted PBMCs, obtained 3 years after starting antiretroviral therapy. The CDR3 here is CASSYSWGDGYTF. CDR3 DNA sequence: TGTGCCAGCAGTTACTCATGGGGGGATGGCTACACCTTC.